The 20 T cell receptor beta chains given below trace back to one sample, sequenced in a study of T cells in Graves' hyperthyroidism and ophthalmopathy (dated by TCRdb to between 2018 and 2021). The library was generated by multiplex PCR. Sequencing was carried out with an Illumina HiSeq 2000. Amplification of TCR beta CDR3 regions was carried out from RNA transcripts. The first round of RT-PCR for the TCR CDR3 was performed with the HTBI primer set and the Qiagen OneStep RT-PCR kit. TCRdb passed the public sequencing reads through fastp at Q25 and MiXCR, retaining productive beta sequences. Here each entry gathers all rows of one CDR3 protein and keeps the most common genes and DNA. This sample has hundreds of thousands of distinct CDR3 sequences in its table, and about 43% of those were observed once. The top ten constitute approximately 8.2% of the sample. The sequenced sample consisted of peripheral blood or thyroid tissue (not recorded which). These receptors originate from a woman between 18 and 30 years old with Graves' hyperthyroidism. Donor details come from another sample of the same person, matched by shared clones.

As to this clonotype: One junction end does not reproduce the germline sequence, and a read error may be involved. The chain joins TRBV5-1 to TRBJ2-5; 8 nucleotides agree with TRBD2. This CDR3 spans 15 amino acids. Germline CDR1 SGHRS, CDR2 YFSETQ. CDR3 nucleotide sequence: TGTGCCAGCAGCTTGGCGGGGGGACATAAGGAGACCCAGTACTTC. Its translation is CASSLAGGHKETQYF.

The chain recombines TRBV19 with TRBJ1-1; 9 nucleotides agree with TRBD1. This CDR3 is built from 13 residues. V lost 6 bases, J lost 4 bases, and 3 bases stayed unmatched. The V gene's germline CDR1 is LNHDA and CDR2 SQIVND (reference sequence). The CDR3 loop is CASRMTGGTEAFF. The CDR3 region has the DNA TGTGCCAGTAGAATGACAGGGGGCACTGAAGCTTTCTTT.

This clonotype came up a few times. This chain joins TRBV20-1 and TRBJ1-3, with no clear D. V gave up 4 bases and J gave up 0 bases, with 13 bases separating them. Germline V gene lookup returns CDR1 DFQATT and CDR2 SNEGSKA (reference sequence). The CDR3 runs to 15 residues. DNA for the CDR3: TGCAGTGCTAAGGACGGCCCATTCTCTGGAAACACCATATATTTT. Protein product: CSAKDGPFSGNTIYF.

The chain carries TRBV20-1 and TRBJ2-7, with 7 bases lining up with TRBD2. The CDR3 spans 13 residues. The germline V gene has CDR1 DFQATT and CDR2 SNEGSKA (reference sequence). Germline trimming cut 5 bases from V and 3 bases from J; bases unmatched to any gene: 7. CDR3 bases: TGCAGTGCTGTCCAGGGACTACTCTACGAGCAGTACTTC. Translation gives CSAVQGLLYEQYF.

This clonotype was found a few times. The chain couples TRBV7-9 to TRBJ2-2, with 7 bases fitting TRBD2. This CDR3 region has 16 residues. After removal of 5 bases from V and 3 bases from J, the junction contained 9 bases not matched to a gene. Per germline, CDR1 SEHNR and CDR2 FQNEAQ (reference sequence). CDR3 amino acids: CASSQRAGRDTGELFF. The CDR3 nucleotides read TGTGCCAGCAGCCAACGAGCGGGGAGGGACACCGGGGAGCTGTTTTTT. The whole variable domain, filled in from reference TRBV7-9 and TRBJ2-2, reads DTGVSQNPRHKITKRGQNVTFRCDPISEHNRLYWYRQTLGQGPEFLTYFQNEAQLEKSRLLSDRFSAERPKGSFSTLEIQRTEQGDSAMYLCASSQRAGRDTGELFFGEGSRLTVL.

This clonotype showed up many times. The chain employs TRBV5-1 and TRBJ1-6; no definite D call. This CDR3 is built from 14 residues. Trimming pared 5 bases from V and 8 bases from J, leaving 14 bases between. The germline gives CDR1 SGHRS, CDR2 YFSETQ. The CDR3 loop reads CASSLTGRDSPLHF. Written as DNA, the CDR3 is TGCGCCAGCAGTCTCACTGGGAGGGATTCACCCCTCCACTTT.

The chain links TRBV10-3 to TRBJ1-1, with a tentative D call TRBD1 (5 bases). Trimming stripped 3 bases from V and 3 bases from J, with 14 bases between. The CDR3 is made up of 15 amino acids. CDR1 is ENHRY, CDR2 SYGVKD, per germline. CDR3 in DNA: TGTGCCATCAGTGACGTAGGCAGGGCACACACTGAAGCTTTCTTT. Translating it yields CAISDVGRAHTEAFF.

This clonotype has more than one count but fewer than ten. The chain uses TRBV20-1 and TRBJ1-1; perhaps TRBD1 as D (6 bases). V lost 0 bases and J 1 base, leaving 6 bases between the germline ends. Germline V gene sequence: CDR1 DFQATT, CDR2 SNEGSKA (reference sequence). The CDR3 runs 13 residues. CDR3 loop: CSAREQGNTEAFF. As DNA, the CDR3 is TGCAGTGCTAGAGAACAGGGGAACACTGAAGCTTTCTTT.

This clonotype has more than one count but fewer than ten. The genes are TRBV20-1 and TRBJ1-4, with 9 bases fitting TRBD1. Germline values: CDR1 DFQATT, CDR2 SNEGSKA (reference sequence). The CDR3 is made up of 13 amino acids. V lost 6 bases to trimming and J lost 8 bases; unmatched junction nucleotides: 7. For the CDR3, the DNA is TGCAGTGCCCGCTGGGACAGGGCCGAAAAACTGTTTTTT. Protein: CSARWDRAEKLFF.

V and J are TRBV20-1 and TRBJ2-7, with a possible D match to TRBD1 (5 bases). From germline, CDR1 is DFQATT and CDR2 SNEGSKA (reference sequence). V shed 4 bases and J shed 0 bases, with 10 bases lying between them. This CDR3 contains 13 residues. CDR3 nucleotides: TGCAGTGCTACTACAGGTTACTCCTACGAGCAGTACTTC. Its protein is CSATTGYSYEQYF.

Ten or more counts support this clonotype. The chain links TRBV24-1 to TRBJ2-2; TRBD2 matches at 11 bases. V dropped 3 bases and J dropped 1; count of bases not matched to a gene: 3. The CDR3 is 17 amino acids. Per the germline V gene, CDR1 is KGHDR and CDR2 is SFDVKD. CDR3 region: CATSDQLAGGNTGELFF. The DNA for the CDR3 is TGTGCCACCAGTGATCAGCTAGCGGGAGGGAACACCGGGGAGCTGTTTTTT.

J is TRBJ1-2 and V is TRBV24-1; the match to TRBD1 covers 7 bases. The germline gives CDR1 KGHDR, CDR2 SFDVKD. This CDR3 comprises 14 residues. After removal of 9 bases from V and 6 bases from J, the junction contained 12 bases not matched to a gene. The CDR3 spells CATPPRTGEDGYTF. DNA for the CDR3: TGTGCCACCCCTCCTAGGACAGGAGAGGATGGCTACACCTTC.

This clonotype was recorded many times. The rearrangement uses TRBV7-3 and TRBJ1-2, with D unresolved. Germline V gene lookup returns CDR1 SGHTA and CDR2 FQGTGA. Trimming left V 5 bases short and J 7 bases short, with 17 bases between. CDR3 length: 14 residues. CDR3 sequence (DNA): TGTGCCAGCAGCGAACTAGGGCAGACCGGTGGCTACACCTTC. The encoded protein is CASSELGQTGGYTF.

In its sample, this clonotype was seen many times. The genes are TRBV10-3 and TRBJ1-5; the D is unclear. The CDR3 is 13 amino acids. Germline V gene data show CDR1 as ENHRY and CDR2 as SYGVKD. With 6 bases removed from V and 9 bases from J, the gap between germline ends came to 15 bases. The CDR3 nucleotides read TGTGCCATCAGCGAGACACACGCCGGGCCCCAGCATTTT. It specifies CAISETHAGPQHF.

This chain's CDR3 is CASSLSVVGDAPQHF. The DNA of the CDR3 is TGTGCCAGCAGTTTGTCGGTGGTGGGGGATGCGCCCCAGCATTTT. The chain has TRBV2 and TRBJ1-5; TRBD1 might be the D (5 bases). The CDR3 length is 15 residues. The germline gives CDR1 SNHLY, CDR2 FYNNEI. V dropped 5 bases and J dropped 9 bases, with 20 bases sitting between them.

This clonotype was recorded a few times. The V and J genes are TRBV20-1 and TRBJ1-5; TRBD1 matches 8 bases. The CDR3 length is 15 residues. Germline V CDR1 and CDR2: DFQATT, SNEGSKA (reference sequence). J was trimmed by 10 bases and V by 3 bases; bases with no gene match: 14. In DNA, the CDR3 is TGCAGTGCTAGTTTGGGACAGGCCTCAGGAAATCCCCAGCATTTT. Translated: CSASLGQASGNPQHF.

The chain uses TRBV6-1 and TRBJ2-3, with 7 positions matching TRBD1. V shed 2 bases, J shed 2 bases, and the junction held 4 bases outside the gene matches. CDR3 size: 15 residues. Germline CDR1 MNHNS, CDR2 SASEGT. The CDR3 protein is CASSERDRHTDTQYF. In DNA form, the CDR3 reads TGTGCCAGCAGTGAAAGGGACAGACACACAGATACGCAGTATTTT.

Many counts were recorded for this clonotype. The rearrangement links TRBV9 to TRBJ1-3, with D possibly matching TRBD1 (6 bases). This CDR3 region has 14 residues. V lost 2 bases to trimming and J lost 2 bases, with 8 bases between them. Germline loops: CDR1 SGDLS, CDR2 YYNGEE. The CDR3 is CASSVPGAGNTIYF. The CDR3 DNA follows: TGTGCCAGCAGCGTCCCAGGGGCTGGAAACACCATATATTTT.

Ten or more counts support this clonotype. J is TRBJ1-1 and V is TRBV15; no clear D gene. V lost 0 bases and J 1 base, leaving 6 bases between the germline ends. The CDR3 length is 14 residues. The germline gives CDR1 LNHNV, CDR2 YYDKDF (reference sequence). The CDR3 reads CATSRDIGNTEAFF. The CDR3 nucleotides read TGTGCCACCAGCAGAGATATAGGGAACACTGAAGCTTTCTTT.

The CDR3 coding sequence is TGTGCCAGCAGTGGACTCATTGAGACCCAGTACTTC. Translating gives CASSGLIETQYF. The chain couples TRBV2 to TRBJ2-5; D not certain. There are 12 residues in the CDR3. Germline CDR1 and CDR2: SNHLY and FYNNEI. The ends were cut back, 4 bases at V and 5 bases at J, with 8 bases in the middle.